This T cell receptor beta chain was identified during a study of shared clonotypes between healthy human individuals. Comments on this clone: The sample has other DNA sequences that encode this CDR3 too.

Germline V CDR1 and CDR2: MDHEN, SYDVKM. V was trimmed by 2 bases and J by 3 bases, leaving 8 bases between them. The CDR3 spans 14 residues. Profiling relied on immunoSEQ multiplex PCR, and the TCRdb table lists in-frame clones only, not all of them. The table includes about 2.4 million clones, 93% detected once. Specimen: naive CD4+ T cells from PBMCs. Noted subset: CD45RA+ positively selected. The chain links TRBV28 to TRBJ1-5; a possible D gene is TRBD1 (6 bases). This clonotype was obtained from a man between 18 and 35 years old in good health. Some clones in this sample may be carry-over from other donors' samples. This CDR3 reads CASSLGQNNQPQHF. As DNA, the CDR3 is TGTGCCAGCAGTTTAGGACAGAACAATCAGCCCCAGCATTTT.